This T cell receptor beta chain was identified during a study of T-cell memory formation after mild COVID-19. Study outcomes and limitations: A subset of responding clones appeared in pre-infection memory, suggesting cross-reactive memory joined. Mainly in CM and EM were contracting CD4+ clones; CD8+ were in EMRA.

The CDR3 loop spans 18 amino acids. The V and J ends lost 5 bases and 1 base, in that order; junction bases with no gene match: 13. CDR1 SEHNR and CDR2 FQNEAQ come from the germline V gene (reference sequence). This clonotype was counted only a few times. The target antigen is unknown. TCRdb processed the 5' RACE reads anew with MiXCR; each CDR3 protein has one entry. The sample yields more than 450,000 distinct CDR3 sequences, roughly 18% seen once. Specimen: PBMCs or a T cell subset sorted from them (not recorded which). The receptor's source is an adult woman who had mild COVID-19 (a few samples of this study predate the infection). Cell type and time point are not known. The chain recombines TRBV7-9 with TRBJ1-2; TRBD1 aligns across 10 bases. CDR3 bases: TGTGCCAGCAGCCCCGTCCCGGGACAGGGGTTCGGTAACTATGGCTACACCTTC. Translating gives CASSPVPGQGFGNYGYTF.